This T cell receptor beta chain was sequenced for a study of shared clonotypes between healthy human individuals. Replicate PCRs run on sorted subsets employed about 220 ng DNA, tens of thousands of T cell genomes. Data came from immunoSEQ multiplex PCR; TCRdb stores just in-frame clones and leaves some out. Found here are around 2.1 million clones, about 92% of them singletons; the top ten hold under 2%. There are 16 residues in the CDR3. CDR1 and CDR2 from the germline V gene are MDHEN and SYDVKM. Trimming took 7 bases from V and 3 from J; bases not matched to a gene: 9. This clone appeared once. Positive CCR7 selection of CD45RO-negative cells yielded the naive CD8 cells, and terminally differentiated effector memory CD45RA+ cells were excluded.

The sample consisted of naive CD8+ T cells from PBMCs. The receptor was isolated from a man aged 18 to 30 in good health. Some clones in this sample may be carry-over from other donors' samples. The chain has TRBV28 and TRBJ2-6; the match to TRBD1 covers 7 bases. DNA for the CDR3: TGTGCCAGCACTGTGGACAGGACCTTTGGGGCCAACGTCCTGACTTTC. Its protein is CASTVDRTFGANVLTF.